The 26 T cell receptor beta chains below come from one sample, sequenced in a study of CD8 T cells in Susac syndrome. Reverse transcription used about 0.45 to 1 ug RNA and random hexamers. Using its own MiXCR run on the immunoSEQ multiplex PCR reads, TCRdb lists one record per CDR3 protein. The sample has some 200,000 distinct CDR3 sequences, roughly nine tenths seen once. The source material was CD4+ T cells from PBMCs. The receptor source for this set is a human donor with Susac syndrome.

The chain couples TRBV20-1 to TRBJ1-1; D call uncertain. Germline V gene data show CDR1 as DFQATT and CDR2 as SNEGSKA (reference sequence). V lost 5 bases and J lost 1, with 14 bases in between. This CDR3 is built from 14 residues. The CDR3 is CSAPRPMTNTEAFF. In DNA, the CDR3 is TGCAGTGCTCCCAGACCTATGACGAACACTGAAGCTTTCTTT.

The V and J genes are TRBV20-1 and TRBJ2-2; possible D gene TRBD1, 6 bases. Trimming removed 6 bases at V and 7 bases at J, with 21 bases between. The CDR3 runs to 15 residues. The germline V gene encodes CDR1 DFQATT and CDR2 SNEGSKA (reference sequence). The CDR3 nucleotides are TGCAGTGCCAGAAGACTACAGGGTATTGGCGGGGAGCTGTTTTTT. It encodes CSARRLQGIGGELFF.

The rearrangement links TRBV4-1 to TRBJ2-7; D is tentatively TRBD1 or TRBD2 (5 bases each). The CDR3 loop spans 15 amino acids. With 0 bases removed from V and 3 bases from J, the gap between germline ends came to 12 bases. The germline V gene encodes CDR1 MGHRA and CDR2 YSYEKL. This CDR3 is CASSQDTGRNYEQYF. In DNA, the CDR3 is TGCGCCAGCAGCCAAGATACGGGACGGAACTACGAGCAGTACTTC.

J is TRBJ1-1 and V is TRBV15, with D tentatively TRBD1 (6 bases). V shed 3 bases and J shed 4 bases, with 9 bases lying between them. Germline loops: CDR1 LNHNV, CDR2 YYDKDF (reference sequence). The CDR3 loop spans 13 amino acids. CDR3 in DNA: TGTGCCACCAGCAGGAGGGGGGGCACTGAAGCTTTCTTT. Translated, it gives CATSRRGGTEAFF.

This clonotype came up once. J is TRBJ2-3 and V is TRBV6-1; TRBD2 matches 13 bases. Germline V gene lookup returns CDR1 MNHNS and CDR2 SASEGT. The junction had 14 bases not matched to a gene; V was cut back by 5 bases and J by 6 bases. This CDR3 contains 18 residues. The CDR3: CASSKTLGLAGAPDTQYF. CDR3 bases: TGTGCCAGCAGTAAAACCTTAGGACTAGCGGGGGCCCCCGATACGCAGTATTTT.

V gene TRBV5-1 combines with J gene TRBJ2-7; 8 nucleotides match TRBD2. Germline loops: CDR1 SGHRS, CDR2 YFSETQ. The CDR3 has 15 amino acids. The J segment lost 3 bases and the V segment lost 0 bases, leaving 5 bases of the junction unmatched. Written as DNA, the CDR3 is TGCGCCAGCAGCTTGGGGGGACTAGAATACTACGAGCAGTACTTC. As protein: CASSLGGLEYYEQYF.

The CDR3 region is CASSVVIGDTQYF. The CDR3 DNA reads as TGTGCCAGCAGTGTAGTCATAGGAGATACGCAGTATTTT. The chain has TRBV25-1 and TRBJ2-3; D is unresolved. With 4 bases removed from V and 5 bases from J, the gap between germline ends came to 10 bases. CDR1 and CDR2 from the germline V gene are MGHDK and SYGVNS. The CDR3 totals 13 residues.

J is TRBJ2-2 and V is TRBV3-1; TRBD2 matches 11 bases. CDR1 is LGHDT, CDR2 YNNKEL, per germline (reference sequence). With V trimmed by 1 base and J by 4 bases, 2 bases remained unmatched. The CDR3 spans 16 residues. The CDR3 bases are TGTGCCAGCAGCCAAGCCGGGACTAGCGGCACCGGGGAGCTGTTTTTT. Protein sequence: CASSQAGTSGTGELFF. Filled out from reference TRBV3-1 and TRBJ2-2, the complete variable domain reads DTAVSQTPKYLVTQMGNDKSIKCEQNLGHDTMYWYKQDSKKFLKIMFSYNNKELIINETVPNRFSPKSPDKAHLNLHINSLELGDSAVYFCASSQAGTSGTGELFFGEGSRLTVL.

The chain combines TRBV5-1 with TRBJ2-6; D remains unclear. Germline CDR1 and CDR2: SGHRS and YFSETQ. V shed 0 bases and J shed 1 base, with 11 bases lying between them. The CDR3 spans 17 residues. CDR3 nucleotide sequence: TGCGCCAGCAGCTTGGGACCGCGAATTTCTGGGGCCAACGTCCTGACTTTC. As protein: CASSLGPRISGANVLTF.

The chain joins TRBV2 to TRBJ2-2; tentative D call: TRBD1 (6 bases). Germline loops: CDR1 SNHLY, CDR2 FYNNEI. V was clipped by 6 bases and J by 6 bases, with 17 bases between them. This CDR3 region has 15 residues. Here the CDR3 reads CASRPWQGKAGELFF. The CDR3 DNA reads TGTGCCAGCAGGCCCTGGCAGGGGAAGGCCGGGGAGCTGTTTTTT.

This clonotype was seen once. The gene calls are TRBV20-1 and TRBJ2-7; 7 nucleotides line up with TRBD2. Looked up from germline, CDR1 is DFQATT and CDR2 is SNEGSKA (reference sequence). The CDR3 has 14 residues. Germline trimming cut 5 bases from V and 5 bases from J; bases unmatched to any gene: 12. The CDR3: CSAPRREDFNEQYF. CDR3 coding DNA: TGCAGTGCTCCGAGACGGGAGGATTTCAACGAGCAGTACTTC.

This chain connects TRBV3-1 to TRBJ1-1; D remains unclear. The germline V and J ends were trimmed by 1 base and 4 bases, with 4 bases remaining between them. From germline, CDR1 is LGHDT and CDR2 YNNKEL (reference sequence). This CDR3 has 12 residues. The CDR3 loop is CASSQGGTEAFF. The CDR3 nucleotides are TGTGCCAGCAGCCAAGGTGGCACTGAAGCTTTCTTT.

In this sample, this clonotype turned up once. V is TRBV28 and J is TRBJ2-3, with D possibly being TRBD2 (5 bases). The V end lost 3 bases, the J end lost 1 base, and 14 bases lay between the germline ends. Germline assignment: CDR1 MDHEN and CDR2 SYDVKM. CDR3 length: 16 residues. CDR3 DNA sequence: TGTGCCAGCAGTTTTCTTGGAGCGGATGGCACAGATACGCAGTATTTT. Encoded protein: CASSFLGADGTDTQYF.

CDR3 DNA sequence: TGTGCCAGCAGCTTTAGTACAGGCCACCTCGAGCAGTACTTC. This sequence encodes CASSFSTGHLEQYF. This chain joins TRBV7-9 and TRBJ2-7; a possible D gene is TRBD1 (5 bases). V gave up 3 bases and J gave up 6 bases, with 15 bases separating them. CDR1 and CDR2 (germline): SEHNR, FQNEAQ (reference sequence). The CDR3 runs 14 residues.

V gene TRBV10-3 combines with J gene TRBJ1-5; a weak D match, TRBD1 (6 bases). V lost 3 bases, J lost 1 base, and 16 bases lay in between. Germline CDR1 and CDR2: ENHRY and SYGVKD. There are 17 residues in the CDR3. CDR3 loop: CAISDVQGLLSNQPQHF. DNA for the CDR3: TGTGCCATCAGTGATGTACAGGGTCTCCTCAGCAATCAGCCCCAGCATTTT.

The gene calls are TRBV19 and TRBJ1-1; 7 bases match TRBD1. Germline-derived CDR1 and CDR2 are LNHDA and SQIVND (reference sequence). CDR3 length equals 15 residues. Germline trimming cut 3 bases from V and 1 base from J; bases unmatched to any gene: 5. CDR3 coding DNA: TGTGCCAGTAGTATCTTACGGACAGGGAACACTGAAGCTTTCTTT. Its translation is CASSILRTGNTEAFF.

The chain carries TRBV30 and TRBJ2-7; 10 bases are a match to TRBD1. Unmatched junction bases numbered 7, after V lost 5 bases and J lost 3 bases. Germline CDR1 is GTSNPN and CDR2 is SVGIG (reference sequence). The CDR3 totals 14 residues. CDR3 bases: TGTGCCTGGTCGCCGGGACAGGGGTTCTACGAGCAGTACTTC. Its protein product is CAWSPGQGFYEQYF.

This clonotype appeared once. CDR3 sequence: CASSQPGTRLYEQYF. DNA of the CDR3: TGTGCCAGCAGCCAACCCGGGACTAGGCTCTACGAGCAGTACTTC. The chain uses TRBV3-1 and TRBJ2-7, with 8 bases lining up with TRBD2. The germline V gene encodes CDR1 LGHDT and CDR2 YNNKEL (reference sequence). The CDR3 contains 15 residues. The junction had 6 bases not matched to a gene; V was cut back by 2 bases and J by 3 bases.

The chain joins TRBV9 to TRBJ2-1, with D tentatively TRBD1 or TRBD2 (6 bases each). Germline values: CDR1 SGDLS, CDR2 YYNGEE. Trimming left V 0 bases short and J 8 bases short, with 12 bases between. The CDR3 spans 14 residues. This CDR3 reads CASSVAPGGDEQFF. CDR3 nucleotides: TGTGCCAGCAGCGTAGCGCCCGGGGGCGATGAGCAGTTCTTC.

The chain combines TRBV6-5 with TRBJ2-5; 7 nucleotides line up with TRBD1. The V gene's germline CDR1 is MNHEY and CDR2 SVGAGI. V lost 5 bases to trimming and J lost 1 base; unmatched junction nucleotides: 4. The CDR3 is 14 amino acids. Here the CDR3 DNA reads TGTGCCAGCAGTGCCGACAGGGTCCAAGAGACCCAGTACTTC. Translated, it gives CASSADRVQETQYF.

This clonotype occurred once. The genes are TRBV6-2 or TRBV6-3 and TRBJ2-6; D gene uncertain. V lost 2 bases, J lost 3 bases, and 5 bases lay in between. The CDR3 sequence is 14 residues long. Germline loops: CDR1 MNHEY, CDR2 SVGEGT. DNA of the CDR3: TGTGCCAGCAGTTACCCCGGTGGGGCCAACGTCCTGACTTTC. Its translation is CASSYPGGANVLTF.

The DNA of the CDR3 is TGTGCCAGCAGCAAACTTCTAGCGGGGGGGCCGGACGAGCAGTACTTC. It specifies CASSKLLAGGPDEQYF. The chain combines TRBV12-3 or TRBV12-4 with TRBJ2-7; 12 bases are a match to TRBD2. Unmatched junction bases numbered 11, after V lost 6 bases and J lost 5 bases. The CDR3 has 16 amino acids.

This chain links TRBV15 with TRBJ2-7; possible D gene TRBD2, 5 bases. The V gene lost 4 bases and the J gene lost 0 bases, with 10 bases spanning the gap. CDR1 and CDR2 (germline): LNHNV, YYDKDF (reference sequence). The CDR3 has 14 amino acids. This CDR3 reads CATSNRDSSYEQYF. Written as DNA, the CDR3 is TGTGCCACCAGCAACCGGGATAGCTCCTACGAGCAGTACTTC. Full variable domain (rest looked up from reference TRBV15 and TRBJ2-7): DAMVIQNPRYQVTQFGKPVTLSCSQTLNHNVMYWYQQKSSQAPKLLFHYYDKDFNNEADTPDNFQSRRPNTSFCFLDIRSPGLGDTAMYLCATSNRDSSYEQYFGPGTRLTVT.

The CDR3 loop reads CASRQAPRELGSPLHF. The CDR3 DNA reads TGCGCCAGCAGACAAGCCCCCCGGGAGTTGGGTTCACCCCTCCACTTT. The chain joins TRBV5-1 to TRBJ1-6, with D uncertain. The CDR3 is 16 amino acids. Germline-derived CDR1 and CDR2 are SGHRS and YFSETQ. V was shortened by 5 bases and J by 9 bases, with 21 bases between the two germline ends.

This chain links TRBV9 with TRBJ2-1; no reliable D call. The germline gives CDR1 SGDLS, CDR2 YYNGEE. This CDR3 region has 15 residues. V lost 0 bases to trimming and J lost 2 bases, with 9 bases between them. CDR3 DNA: TGTGCCAGCAGCGTAGTCTCTGGAACCTACAATGAGCAGTTCTTC. Its translation is CASSVVSGTYNEQFF.

The CDR3 loop is CASSQTSTATNEKLFF. DNA of the CDR3: TGTGCCAGCTCACAAACGTCGACAGCAACTAATGAAAAACTGTTTTTT. The chain combines TRBV18 with TRBJ1-4; tentatively, D is TRBD1 (5 bases). There are 16 residues in the CDR3. Germline CDR1 is KGHSH and CDR2 is LQKENI. The germline V and J ends were trimmed by 4 bases and 0 bases, with 12 bases remaining between them.